A selection of T cell receptor beta chains follows, all from one sample in a study of T-cell reconstitution after alpha-beta-depleted transplantation in children. MiXCR was run by TCRdb on the PCR reads, yielding one entry per CDR3 protein. The sample contains roughly 160,000 distinct CDR3 sequences, around 10% of which appear only once. The sample was PBMCs, taken before TCRalphabeta/CD19-depleted stem cell transplant. These TCRs come from a boy between 2 and 10 years old with acute myeloid leukemia, due to receive a stem cell transplant. Both conserved end residues are part of each CDR3. D genes are given only for firm matches. Only some rows state a clone size, as once, few, many or a class for expanded clones.

J: TRBJ2-7; D: TRBD2; V: TRBV12-3/TRBV12-4; size: many; CDR3: CASSLSDETSGINLDYEQYF; DNA: TGTGCCAGCAGTTTATCGGACGAGACTAGCGGGATCAACCTGGACTACGAGCAGTACTTC
J: TRBJ1-2; D: NA; V: TRBV5-1; size: many; CDR3: CASSLGSGSYGYTF; DNA: TGCGCCAGCAGCTTGGGGTCGGGTAGCTATGGCTACACCTTC
J: TRBJ2-5; D: TRBD2; V: TRBV4-2; size: NA; CDR3: CASRLQLAEVQETQYF; DNA: TGTGCCAGCAGGCTTCAACTAGCGGAGGTCCAAGAGACCCAGTACTTC
J: TRBJ2-5; D: NA; V: TRBV20-1; size: many; CDR3: CSARAASLGETQYF; DNA: TGCAGTGCTAGAGCCGCATCCTTAGGGGAGACCCAGTACTTC
J: TRBJ2-7; D: NA; V: TRBV5-1; size: many; CDR3: CASTPTSTGREQYF; DNA: TGCGCCAGCACCCCCACCTCGACTGGGCGCGAGCAGTACTTC
J: TRBJ2-1; D: TRBD2; V: TRBV12-3/TRBV12-4; size: many; CDR3: CASIRTSGEPPSYNEQFF; DNA: TGTGCCAGCATTCGGACTAGCGGGGAGCCGCCTTCCTACAATGAGCAGTTCTTC
J: TRBJ2-3; D: NA; V: TRBV28; size: many; CDR3: CASLRDRLADTQYF; DNA: TGTGCCAGCCTGCGCGATCGCCTGGCAGATACGCAGTATTTT
J: TRBJ2-5; D: TRBD2; V: TRBV7-9; size: many; CDR3: CASSPIEGREEETQYF; DNA: TGTGCCAGCAGCCCAATTGAGGGCCGGGAGGAGGAGACCCAGTACTTC
J: TRBJ2-5; D: TRBD2; V: TRBV2; size: many; CDR3: CASTTPSLALQQETQYF; DNA: TGTGCCAGCACCACACCATCACTAGCGCTTCAACAAGAGACCCAGTACTTC
J: TRBJ1-1; D: NA; V: TRBV20-1; size: NA; CDR3: CSALQGSDTEAFF; DNA: TGCAGTGCTCTTCAGGGGAGCGACACTGAAGCTTTCTTT
J: TRBJ2-3; D: TRBD2; V: TRBV7-2; size: many; CDR3: CASSVTSGMGDTQYF; DNA: TGTGCCAGCAGCGTAACTAGCGGGATGGGGGATACGCAGTATTTT
J: TRBJ2-5; D: TRBD2; V: TRBV5-1; size: many; CDR3: CASSDPSGRRETQYF; DNA: TGCGCCAGCAGCGACCCTAGCGGGAGGCGAGAGACCCAGTACTTC
J: TRBJ2-1; D: TRBD1; V: TRBV5-6; size: many; CDR3: CASSLGWRTGSHNEQFF; DNA: TGTGCCAGCAGCTTGGGTTGGCGGACAGGGTCCCACAATGAGCAGTTCTTC
J: TRBJ1-5; D: NA; V: TRBV4-1; size: medium-sized; CDR3: CASSQDWGTATNQPQHF; DNA: TGCGCCAGCAGCCAAGATTGGGGCACAGCCACCAATCAGCCCCAGCATTTT
J: TRBJ2-3; D: TRBD2; V: TRBV5-5; size: many; CDR3: CASSRGGRVSTDTQYF; DNA: TGTGCCAGCAGCCGGGGCGGGAGGGTAAGCACAGATACGCAGTATTTT
J: TRBJ2-7; D: TRBD1; V: TRBV4-1; size: many; CDR3: CASSQDQSKGAVYEQYF; DNA: TGCGCCAGCAGCCAAGATCAGTCGAAGGGGGCAGTTTACGAGCAGTACTTC
J: TRBJ2-3; D: TRBD2; V: TRBV20-1; size: few; CDR3: CSANGLAGDTDTQYF; DNA: TGCAGTGCTAATGGACTAGCGGGAGACACAGATACGCAGTATTTT
J: TRBJ2-2; D: NA; V: TRBV12-3/TRBV12-4; size: many; CDR3: CASSFGGGPGELFF; DNA: TGTGCCAGCAGTTTCGGAGGAGGCCCCGGGGAGCTGTTTTTT
J: TRBJ2-2; D: NA; V: TRBV5-1; size: many; CDR3: CASSLQPGSNTGELFF; DNA: TGCGCCAGCTCCCTCCAACCGGGATCGAACACCGGGGAGCTGTTTTTT
J: TRBJ1-1; D: NA; V: TRBV12-3/TRBV12-4; size: many; CDR3: CASSQYTREAFF; DNA: TGTGCCAGCAGTCAGTACACTCGTGAAGCTTTCTTT
J: TRBJ2-4; D: TRBD1; V: TRBV2; size: many; CDR3: CASSDGDSLAKNIQYF; DNA: TGTGCCAGCAGTGACGGGGACAGCTTAGCCAAAAACATTCAGTACTTC
J: TRBJ1-2; D: NA; V: TRBV7-2; size: many; CDR3: CASSLEALVSIDGYTF; DNA: TGTGCCAGCAGCTTAGAAGCTCTAGTTTCAATAGATGGCTACACCTTC
J: TRBJ2-3; D: NA; V: TRBV28; size: many; CDR3: CATNRDPQTHTQYF; DNA: TGTGCCACCAACCGGGACCCACAAACCCATACGCAGTATTTT
J: TRBJ2-7; D: TRBD2; V: TRBV3-1; size: many; CDR3: CASSPRTSGSYYEQYF; DNA: TGTGCCAGCAGCCCCCGGACTAGCGGGTCCTACTACGAGCAGTACTTC
J: TRBJ2-7; D: NA; V: TRBV9; size: many; CDR3: CASSPRDRTYEQYF; DNA: TGTGCCAGCAGCCCCCGGGACCGCACCTACGAGCAGTACTTC
J: TRBJ1-2; D: TRBD1; V: TRBV5-6; size: many; CDR3: CASSLGDRDHFPYGYTF; DNA: TGTGCCAGCAGCTTGGGGGACAGGGACCACTTCCCCTATGGCTACACCTTC
J: TRBJ1-1; D: NA; V: TRBV7-9; size: many; CDR3: CASRLGPNTEAFF; DNA: TGTGCCAGCAGATTGGGACCGAACACTGAAGCTTTCTTT
J: TRBJ2-1; D: NA; V: TRBV5-1; size: many; CDR3: CASSLDGNEQFF; DNA: TGCGCCAGCAGCTTGGACGGCAATGAGCAGTTCTTC
J: TRBJ2-1; D: TRBD2; V: TRBV4-2; size: many; CDR3: CASSQEGLAGGNEQFF; DNA: TGTGCCAGCAGCCAAGAAGGGCTAGCGGGGGGCAATGAGCAGTTCTTC
J: TRBJ2-5; D: NA; V: TRBV25-1; size: many; CDR3: CASSVGTGTFF; DNA: NA
J: TRBJ2-5; D: NA; V: TRBV5-1; size: many; CDR3: CASSPRDILGKETQHF; DNA: TGCGCCAGCAGCCCTCGGGACATCCTGGGGAAAGAGACCCAGCACTTC
J: TRBJ2-1; D: TRBD2; V: TRBV5-1; size: many; CDR3: CASSLALAGGRDEQFF; DNA: TGCGCCAGCAGCTTGGCTCTAGCGGGGGGGCGGGATGAGCAGTTCTTC
J: TRBJ1-2; D: NA; V: TRBV5-1; size: many; CDR3: CASRLGIRHYGYTF; DNA: TGCGCCAGCAGGTTGGGTATACGGCACTATGGCTACACCTTC
J: TRBJ1-2; D: NA; V: TRBV20-1; size: many; CDR3: CSANGPANYGYTF; DNA: TGCAGTGCTAACGGCCCCGCTAACTATGGCTACACCTTC
J: TRBJ2-3; D: NA; V: TRBV3-1; size: many; CDR3: CASSQVVADTQYF; DNA: TGTGCCAGCAGCCAAGTGGTTGCAGATACGCAGTATTTT
J: TRBJ2-1; D: NA; V: TRBV3-1; size: NA; CDR3: CATCQQGQNNEQFF; DNA: TGTGCCACCTGCCAACAGGGCCAGAACAATGAGCAGTTCTTC
J: TRBJ2-3; D: NA; V: TRBV20-1; size: NA; CDR3: CSARPFGLHSTDTQYF; DNA: TGCAGTGCTAGACCTTTCGGGTTGCATAGCACAGATACGCAGTATTTT
J: TRBJ1-3; D: NA; V: TRBV12-3/TRBV12-4; size: many; CDR3: CASSSGWGSGNTIYF; DNA: TGTGCCAGCAGTTCCGGATGGGGTTCGGGAAACACCATATATTTT
J: TRBJ2-1; D: NA; V: TRBV29-1; size: many; CDR3: CSVDTNGLFF; DNA: TGCAGCGTTGACACGAATGGCTTGTTCTTC
J: TRBJ2-2; D: NA; V: TRBV7-3; size: few; CDR3: CASSPDAGDYPTGELFF; DNA: TGTGCCAGCAGCCCAGACGCCGGCGACTACCCTACCGGGGAGCTGTTTTTT
J: TRBJ2-7; D: TRBD2; V: TRBV7-9; size: many; CDR3: CASIPSGSGSYEQYF; DNA: TGTGCCAGCATCCCAAGCGGGAGTGGGTCCTACGAGCAGTACTTC
J: TRBJ2-1; D: NA; V: TRBV5-4; size: NA; CDR3: CASSPPQDNEQFF; DNA: TGTGCCAGCAGCCCTCCCCAAGACAATGAGCAGTTCTTC
J: TRBJ2-7; D: NA; V: TRBV5-1; size: many; CDR3: CASSLPGPSEIYEQYF; DNA: TGCGCCAGCAGCTTGCCAGGACCTTCTGAAATCTACGAGCAGTACTTC
J: TRBJ2-1; D: NA; V: TRBV5-1; size: many; CDR3: CASNPETYNEQFF; DNA: TGCGCCAGCAACCCGGAAACTTACAATGAGCAGTTCTTC
J: TRBJ1-2; D: NA; V: TRBV2; size: many; CDR3: CATGAGSKHGYTF; DNA: TGTGCCACTGGGGCAGGGTCGAAGCATGGCTACACCTTC
J: TRBJ1-6; D: TRBD1; V: TRBV10-3; size: many; CDR3: CAISGTGGPGNSPLHF; DNA: TGTGCCATCAGCGGGACAGGGGGCCCTGGTAATTCACCCCTCCACTTT
J: TRBJ2-3; D: TRBD2; V: TRBV7-9; size: many; CDR3: CASSFEAGGLFSDTQYF; DNA: TGTGCCAGCAGCTTTGAGGCGGGGGGGCTGTTTTCAGATACGCAGTATTTT
J: TRBJ2-5; D: TRBD2; V: TRBV7-9; size: many; CDR3: CASSSSGGPRETQYF; DNA: TGTGCCAGCAGCTCTAGCGGGGGGCCTCGAGAGACCCAGTACTTC
J: TRBJ1-4; D: TRBD1; V: TRBV20-1; size: many; CDR3: CSAKTGTGREKLFF; DNA: TGCAGTGCTAAGACCGGGACAGGGCGAGAAAAACTGTTTTTT
J: TRBJ2-2; D: NA; V: TRBV24-1; size: many; CDR3: CATSGTTANTGELFF; DNA: TGTGCCACCAGTGGGACGACTGCCAACACCGGGGAGCTGTTTTTT
J: TRBJ2-2; D: NA; V: TRBV24-1; size: many; CDR3: CATRDLEGRDTGELFF; DNA: TGTGCCACCAGAGACCTCGAGGGCCGAGACACCGGGGAGCTGTTTTTT